Sequencing of this T cell receptor beta chain was carried out in a study of tissue T cells after allogeneic stem cell transplantation. The CDR3 is made up of 17 amino acids. V shed 5 bases and J 0 bases; nucleotides not matched to a gene: 4. Germline CDR1 and CDR2: MSHET and SYDVDS. In regard to this clone: Gene names are mouse gene names. Coverage ceases 1 residue before the CDR3 finishes, and the germline J gene fills in the end.

The method was immunoSEQ multiplex PCR; TCRdb's version includes in-frame clones alone and lacks a portion of them. The sample includes about 48,000 clones, less than 75% of them seen just once. This chain uses TRBV29 with TRBJ2-3; 14 bases align to TRBD2. Material: sorted cells pooled from one or two spleens. This sequence originates from a pool of C57BL/6 mice in good health. CDR3 DNA (partial): TGTGCTAGCAGTCAGGGACTGGGGGGGCCTAGTGCAGAAACGCTGTAT. This sequence encodes CASSQGLGGPSAETLY. In full, the CDR3 reads CASSQGLGGPSAETLYF. The whole variable domain, filled in from reference TRBV29 and TRBJ2-3, reads DMKVTQMPRYLIKRMGENVLLECGQDMSHETMYWYRQDPGLGLQLIYISYDVDSNSEGDIPKGYRVSRKKREHFSLILDSAKTNQTSVYFCASSQGLGGPSAETLYFGSGTRLTVL.